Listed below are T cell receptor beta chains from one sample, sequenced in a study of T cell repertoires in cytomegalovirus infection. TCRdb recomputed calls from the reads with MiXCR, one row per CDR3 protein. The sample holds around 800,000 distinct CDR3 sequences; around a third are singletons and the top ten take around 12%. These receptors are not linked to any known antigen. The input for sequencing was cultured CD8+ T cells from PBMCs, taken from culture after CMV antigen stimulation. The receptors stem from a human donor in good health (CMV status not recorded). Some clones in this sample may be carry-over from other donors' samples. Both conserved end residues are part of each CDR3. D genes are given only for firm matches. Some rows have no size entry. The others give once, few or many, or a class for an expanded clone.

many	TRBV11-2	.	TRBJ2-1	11	TGTGCCAGCAGCCCCTTGAATGAGCAGTTCTTC	CASSPLNEQFF
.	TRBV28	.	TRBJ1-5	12	TGTGCCACCACGTCGGGCAATCAGCCCCAGCATTTT	CATTSGNQPQHF
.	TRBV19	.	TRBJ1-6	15	TGTGCCAGTAGTACCGGGACTGCCTATAATTCACCCCTCCACTTT	CASSTGTAYNSPLHF
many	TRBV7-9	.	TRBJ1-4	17	TGTGCCAGCAGCTTACGGTCAAGATACTGGCGGGGTGAAAAACTGTTTTTT	CASSLRSRYWRGEKLFF
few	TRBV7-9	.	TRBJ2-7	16	TGTGCCAGCAGCTTAGAACGGTCAGGGAGCCTCTACGAGCAGTACTTC	CASSLERSGSLYEQYF
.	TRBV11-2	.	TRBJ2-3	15	TGTGCCAGCAGCCCGGAGGGGGGGGGCACAGATACACAGTATTTT	CASSPEGGGTDTQYF
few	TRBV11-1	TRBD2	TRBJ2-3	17	TGTGCCAGCAGCTTTTCCCCGCCGGGGGGGGCCGAAGATACGCAGTATTTT	CASSFSPPGGAEDTQYF
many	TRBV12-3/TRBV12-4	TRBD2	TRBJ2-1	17	TGTGCCAGCAGTCGGCCGGGCGGGGGGCCTAACTACAATGAGCAGTTCTTC	CASSRPGGGPNYNEQFF
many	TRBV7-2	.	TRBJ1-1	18	TGTGCCAGCAGCTTTGGTCCGGGGCAGGGTTCTTATGACACTGAAGCTTTCTTT	CASSFGPGQGSYDTEAFF
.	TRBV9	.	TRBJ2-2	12	TGTGCCAGCAGCGTAGACGACGGGGAGCTGTTTTTT	CASSVDDGELFF
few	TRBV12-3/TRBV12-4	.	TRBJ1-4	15	TGTGCCAGCAGCTCCCTGACAGGACGAGATGAAAAACTGTTTTTT	CASSSLTGRDEKLFF
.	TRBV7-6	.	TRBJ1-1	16	TGTGCCAGCAGCTTAGGGGACGGTCCCGCGAACACTGAAGCTTTCTTT	CASSLGDGPANTEAFF
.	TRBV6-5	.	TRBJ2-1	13	TGTGCCAGCAACATGGGCCCCTACAATGAGCAGTTCTTC	CASNMGPYNEQFF
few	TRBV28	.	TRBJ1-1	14	TGTGCCAGCAGTTCTTTACAGGGAGAACCTGAAGCTTTCTTT	CASSSLQGEPEAFF
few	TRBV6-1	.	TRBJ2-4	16	TGTGCCAGCACCCTCAACACAGGGATAGCCAAAAACATTCAGTACTTC	CASTLNTGIAKNIQYF
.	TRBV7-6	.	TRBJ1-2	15	TGTGCCAGCAGCTTAGCCGCGGGAGCTAACTATGGCTACACCTTC	CASSLAAGANYGYTF
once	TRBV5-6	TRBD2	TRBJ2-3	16	TGTGCCAGCATCTCTGGACTAGCGGTTAGCACAGATACGCAGTATTTT	CASISGLAVSTDTQYF
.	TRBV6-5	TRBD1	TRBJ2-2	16	TGTGCCAGCAGTTACAGAGGGGGCCTGAACACCGGGGAGCTGTTTTTT	CASSYRGGLNTGELFF
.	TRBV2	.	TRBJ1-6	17	TGTGCCAGCGTAGGGACTGTTCATCTCCCTGGGGATTCACCCCTCCACTTT	CASVGTVHLPGDSPLHF
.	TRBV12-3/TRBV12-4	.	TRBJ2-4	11	TGTGCCACCGGACTACGAAACATTCAGTACTTC	CATGLRNIQYF
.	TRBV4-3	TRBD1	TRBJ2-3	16	TGCGCCAGCAGCCAAGATTTGGGGACAGCCACAGATACGCAGTATTTT	CASSQDLGTATDTQYF
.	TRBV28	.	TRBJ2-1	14	TGTGCCAGCGGGACGTTTACTGGACTCAATGAGCAGTTCTTC	CASGTFTGLNEQFF
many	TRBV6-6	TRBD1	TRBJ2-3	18	TGTGCCAGCAGTTTCAGTACCGGGACAGGTTTCCTCACAGATACGCAGTATTTT	CASSFSTGTGFLTDTQYF
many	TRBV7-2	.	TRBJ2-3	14	TGTGCCAGCAGCTTAGCCTCCCTAGGAGATACGCAGTATTTT	CASSLASLGDTQYF
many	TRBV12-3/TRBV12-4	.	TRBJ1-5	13	TGTGCCAGCAGTTTTGGAAGGACTCAGCCCCAGCATTTT	CASSFGRTQPQHF
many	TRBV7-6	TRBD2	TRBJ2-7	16	TGTGCCAGCAGCCCCCGGGGGGGGCCTGGCAACTACGAGCAGTACTTC	CASSPRGGPGNYEQYF
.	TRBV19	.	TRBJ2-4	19	TGTGCCAGTAGAAAAGGGGAGGGGGCCTCCCCGAGGATTCAAAACATTCAGTACTTC	CASRKGEGASPRIQNIQYF
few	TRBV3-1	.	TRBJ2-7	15	TGTGCCAGCAGCCAAGGCGTCGGATTGCCCTACGAGCAGTACTTC	CASSQGVGLPYEQYF
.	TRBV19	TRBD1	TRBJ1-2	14	TGTGCCAGTAGTCGTGCAGGGGGGCCAGATGGCTACACCTTC	CASSRAGGPDGYTF
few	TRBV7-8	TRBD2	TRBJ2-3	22	TGTGCCAGCAGCTTAGAACTCCGGGGGACTAGCGGGGGGGCCATTGGGATCGATACGCAGTATTTT	CASSLELRGTSGGAIGIDTQYF
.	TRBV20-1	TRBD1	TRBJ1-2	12	TGTAGTGCTCCGGACAGGGAATCTGGCTACACCTTC	CSAPDRESGYTF
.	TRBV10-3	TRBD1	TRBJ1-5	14	TGTGCCATCAGGAGTGAGGGGGCAGGGCAGCCCCAGCATTTT	CAIRSEGAGQPQHF
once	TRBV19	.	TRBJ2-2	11	TGTGCCACCTCCCGGGGGGGGGAGCTGTTTTTT	CATSRGGELFF
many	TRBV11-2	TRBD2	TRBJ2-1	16	TGTGCCAGCAGCTTAGGACTAGCGGGGGTCTACAATGAGCAGTTCTTC	CASSLGLAGVYNEQFF
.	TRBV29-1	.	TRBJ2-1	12	TGCAGCGTTGGGGATGGGGGTAATGAGCAGTTCTTC	CSVGDGGNEQFF
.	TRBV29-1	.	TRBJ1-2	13	TGCAGCGTCGCACAGGGTCGTAACTATGGCTACACCTTC	CSVAQGRNYGYTF
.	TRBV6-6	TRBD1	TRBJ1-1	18	TGTGCCAGCAGTGTTGGGACAGGGGGAGGATTAGTCGGCCCTGAAGCTTTCTTT	CASSVGTGGGLVGPEAFF
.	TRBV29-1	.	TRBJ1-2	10	TGCAGCGTTAGGGTCTATGGCTACACCTTC	CSVRVYGYTF
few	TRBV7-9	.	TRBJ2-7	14	TGTGCCAGCAGGGGGCCAGGAGGTCTCTACGAGCAGTACTTC	CASRGPGGLYEQYF
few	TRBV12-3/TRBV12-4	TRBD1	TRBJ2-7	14	TGTGCCAGCAGTGATGGGGACAGCCACTACGAGCAGTACTTC	CASSDGDSHYEQYF
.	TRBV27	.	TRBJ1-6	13	TGTGCCAGCACCCGCTCCTATAATTCACCCCTCCACTTT	CASTRSYNSPLHF
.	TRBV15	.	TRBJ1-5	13	TGTGCCACCAGACAATCAAAATCAGAGCCCCAGCATTTT	CATRQSKSEPQHF
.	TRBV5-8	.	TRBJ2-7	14	TGTGCCAGCAGTTGGCAGGGCCAAACCTACGAGCAGTACTTC	CASSWQGQTYEQYF
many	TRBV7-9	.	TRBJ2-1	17	TGTGCCAGCAGCTTAAAGTCCCTCGGACTCTCCTACAATGAGCAGTTCTTC	CASSLKSLGLSYNEQFF
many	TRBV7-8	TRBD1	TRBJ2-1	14	TGTGCCAGCAGCTTTGGGAGACAGGGGAGGGAGCAGTTCTTC	CASSFGRQGREQFF
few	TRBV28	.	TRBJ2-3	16	TGTGCCAGCAGTTTAGGCGGGCCGTACTTTCAAGATACGCAGTATTTT	CASSLGGPYFQDTQYF
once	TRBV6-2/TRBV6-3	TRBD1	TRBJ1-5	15	TGTGCCAGCAGGATCGACAGGGGGTTCAATCAGCCCCAGCATTTT	CASRIDRGFNQPQHF
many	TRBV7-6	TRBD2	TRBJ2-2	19	TGTGCCAGCAGCTTAGTGGGGACTAGCGGGGGACCGAACACCGGGGAGCTGTTTTTT	CASSLVGTSGGPNTGELFF
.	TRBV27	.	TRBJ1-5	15	TGTGCCAGCAGTTTATTCCAGGGAAGCAATCAGCCCCAGCATTTT	CASSLFQGSNQPQHF
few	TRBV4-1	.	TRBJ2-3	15	TGCGCCAGCAGCCAAGGACCGGGGGTAACAGATACGCAGTATTTT	CASSQGPGVTDTQYF
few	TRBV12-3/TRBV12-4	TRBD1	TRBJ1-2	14	TGTGCCAGCAGTTTGACAGGGGGCGGCTATGGCTACACCTTC	CASSLTGGGYGYTF
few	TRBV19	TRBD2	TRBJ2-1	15	TGTGCCAGTAGTATTAGTAGCGGGGAATACAATGAGCAGTTCTTC	CASSISSGEYNEQFF
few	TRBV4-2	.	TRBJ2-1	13	TGTGCCAGCAGCCAAGACGTTTACAATGAGCAGTTCTTC	CASSQDVYNEQFF
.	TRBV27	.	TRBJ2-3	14	TGTGCCAGCAGTTCCCTCCACGGCACAGATACGCAGTATTTT	CASSSLHGTDTQYF
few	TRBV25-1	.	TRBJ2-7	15	TGTGCCAGCAGTGGGGCCGGGACGGTCTCCTACGAGCAGTACTTC	CASSGAGTVSYEQYF
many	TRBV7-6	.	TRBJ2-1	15	TGTGCCAGCAGCTTAATCTACGGCTCCTACAATGAGCAGTTCTTC	CASSLIYGSYNEQFF